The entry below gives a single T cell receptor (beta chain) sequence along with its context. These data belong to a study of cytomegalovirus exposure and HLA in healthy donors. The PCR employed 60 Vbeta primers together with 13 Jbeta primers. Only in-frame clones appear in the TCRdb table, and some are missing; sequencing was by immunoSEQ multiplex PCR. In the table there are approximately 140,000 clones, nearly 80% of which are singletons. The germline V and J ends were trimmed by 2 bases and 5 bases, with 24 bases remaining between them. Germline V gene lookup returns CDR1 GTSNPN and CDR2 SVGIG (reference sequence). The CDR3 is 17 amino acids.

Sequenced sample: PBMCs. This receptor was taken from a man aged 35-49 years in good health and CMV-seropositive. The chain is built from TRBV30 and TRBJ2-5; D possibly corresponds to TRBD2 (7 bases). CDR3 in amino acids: CAWSLLRRGRAGETQYF. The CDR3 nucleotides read TGTGCCTGGAGTCTCCTTAGGAGGGGGAGGGCCGGGGAGACCCAGTACTTC.